The following is a T cell receptor beta chain sequence with its context. Sequencing used immunoSEQ multiplex PCR; TCRdb keeps in-frame clones, though not all of them. In the table there are 60,000 to 65,000 clones, 60% to 85% of which are singletons. This entry belongs to a study of radiotherapy plus CTLA-4 blockade in lung cancer. The CDR3 sequence is 14 residues long. Germline V CDR1 and CDR2: SQVTM, ANQGSEA. V gave up 3 bases and J gave up 6 bases; unmatched junction bases: 6. This sequence joins TRBV29-1 and TRBJ2-5, with 11 bases fitting TRBD1. The receptor was isolated from a human donor with non-small cell lung cancer who had a complete response to radiotherapy plus ipilimumab. The sequences come from peripheral blood, collected from a patient treated with radiotherapy plus ipilimumab. For the CDR3, the DNA is TGCAGCGTTGAGCGGGGGACAGGGGGGCAGACCCAGTACTTC. Encoded protein: CSVERGTGGQTQYF.